Detailed here is one T cell receptor (beta chain). Its cognate antigen is unknown. Profiling relied on immunoSEQ multiplex PCR, and the TCRdb table lists in-frame clones only, not all of them. Of 200,000 or so clones in the sample, roughly 82% were seen once. This sample is drawn from a study of cytomegalovirus exposure and HLA in healthy donors. Notes on the study in general: In vitro data verified a few CMV-associated chains as specific for CMV antigens. The study put around 180 TCR beta chains on its list as cytomegalovirus-associated. Rare TCR sequences predominated, though certain public TCRs were found in many donors.

The germline V gene encodes CDR1 LGHNA and CDR2 YNFKEQ. Unmatched junction bases numbered 5, after V lost 0 bases and J lost 0 bases. This CDR3 comprises 17 residues. This TCR derives from a man aged 18 to 30 in good health and CMV-seropositive. What was sequenced was PBMCs. The chain carries TRBV4-2 and TRBJ2-3; 8 nucleotides match TRBD2. CDR3 sequence: CASSQDDGRDSTDTQYF. The CDR3 DNA sequence: TGTGCCAGCAGCCAAGACGACGGGAGGGATAGCACAGATACGCAGTATTTT.